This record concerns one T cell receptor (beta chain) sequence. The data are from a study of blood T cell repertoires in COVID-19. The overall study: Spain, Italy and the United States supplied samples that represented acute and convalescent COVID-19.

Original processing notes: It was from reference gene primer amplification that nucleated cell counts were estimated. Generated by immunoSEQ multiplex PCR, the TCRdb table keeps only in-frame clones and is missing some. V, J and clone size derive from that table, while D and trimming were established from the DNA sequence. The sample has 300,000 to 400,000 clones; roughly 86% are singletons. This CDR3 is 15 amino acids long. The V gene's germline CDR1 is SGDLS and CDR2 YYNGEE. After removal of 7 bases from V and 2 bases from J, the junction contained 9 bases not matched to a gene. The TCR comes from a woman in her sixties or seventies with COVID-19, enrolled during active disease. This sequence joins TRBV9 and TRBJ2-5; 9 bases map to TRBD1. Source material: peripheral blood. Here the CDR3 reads CASGTGKWAQETQYF. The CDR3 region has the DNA TGTGCCAGCGGGACAGGGAAATGGGCACAAGAGACCCAGTACTTC.